This TCR beta chain was found in a study of human CD8 memory T cell subsets. What supplied the PBMC was buffy coats of healthy donors. Total RNA was taken from approximately 140,000 sorted CD8+ T cells, in duplicate, per subset. Libraries targeted TCR beta using 5' RACE with UMIs. TCRdb reprocessed the 5' RACE reads, keeping one entry per CDR3 protein, no DNA. The sample shows under 13,000 distinct CDR3 sequences, and 15% sits with its ten largest clones. Germline CDR1 and CDR2: SQVTM and ANQGSEA. CDR3 length equals 13 residues. Sequenced: CD8+ T cells from PBMCs. The rearrangement links TRBV29-1 to TRBJ2-7; TCRdb returns TRBD2, unconfirmable since there is no DNA. The TCR originated in a human donor in good health. The CDR3 spells CSVRTSATYEQYF.